This T cell receptor (beta chain) is drawn from a study of memory CD4+ T cells and cytomegalovirus serostatus. About the research overall: This sample comes from healthy Belgian adults, 9 CMV seropositive, approximately 23 seronegative.

Germline CDR1 and CDR2: SGHDT and YYEEEE. Trimming removed 4 bases at V and 3 bases at J, with 18 bases between. This CDR3 has 16 residues. In the authors' methods: After removing out-of-frame reads, 2 million to 2.5 million distinct TCRbeta sequences remained. Using immunoSEQ multiplex PCR, the repertoire was profiled, and TCRdb retains in-frame clones only, with some absent. That table supplies the V and J calls and clone size; D and trimming were determined from the DNA. The data contain around 57,000 clones, around 80% of them singletons. The sort gate was single viable CD3+CD4+CD8-CD45RO+ cells for memory CD4+ T cells.

This TCR was recovered from an adult in good health and CMV-seronegative. Some clones in this sample may be carry-over from other donors' samples. The chain couples TRBV5-6 to TRBJ2-3; D gene unclear. Sequenced sample: memory CD4+ T cells from blood. The CDR3 DNA sequence: TGTGCCAGCAGCCCACTAAGTTTTGCCCTAACAGATACGCAGTATTTT. It yields the protein CASSPLSFALTDTQYF.